This T cell receptor beta chain was recovered during a study of cytomegalovirus exposure and HLA in healthy donors. V trimming: 0 bases; J trimming: 6 bases; junction bases outside the gene matches: 6. The CDR3 is made up of 16 amino acids. Germline V lookup: CDR1 SGHTA, CDR2 FQGTGA. With respect to this clone: The antigen remains unidentified.

Donors likely had unrecorded immune exposures despite being nominally healthy when sampled. The PCR used 60 Vbeta and 13 Jbeta primers. Here immunoSEQ multiplex PCR was the method, and the copy in TCRdb shows in-frame clones only, minus some. The repertoire holds 140,000 or so clones, with about three quarters as singletons. Study observations and caveats: Per published accounts, TCR beta sequences correctly predicted the HLA-A and HLA-B alleles of most subjects. Rare TCR sequences dominated, though some public TCRs recurred in many donors.

This clonotype originated in a woman younger than 45 in good health and CMV-seronegative. The chain carries TRBV7-3 and TRBJ2-1; 9 bases are shared with TRBD2. Sequencing was done on a sample of PBMCs. The CDR3 loop is CASSLTAGGFRNEQFF. Written as DNA, the CDR3 is TGTGCCAGCAGCTTAACAGCGGGGGGTTTCCGCAATGAGCAGTTCTTC.